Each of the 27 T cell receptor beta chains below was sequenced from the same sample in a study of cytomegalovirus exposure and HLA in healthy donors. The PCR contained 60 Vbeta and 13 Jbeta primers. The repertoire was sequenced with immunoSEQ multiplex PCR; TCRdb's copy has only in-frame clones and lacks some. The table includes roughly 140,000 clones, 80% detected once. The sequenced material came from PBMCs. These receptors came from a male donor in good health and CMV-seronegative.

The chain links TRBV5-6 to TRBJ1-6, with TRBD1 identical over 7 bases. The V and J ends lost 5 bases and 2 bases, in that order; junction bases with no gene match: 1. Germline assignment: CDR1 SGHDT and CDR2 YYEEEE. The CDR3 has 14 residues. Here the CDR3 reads CASSDRAYNSPLHF. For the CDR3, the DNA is TGTGCCAGCAGTGACAGGGCCTATAATTCACCCCTCCACTTT.

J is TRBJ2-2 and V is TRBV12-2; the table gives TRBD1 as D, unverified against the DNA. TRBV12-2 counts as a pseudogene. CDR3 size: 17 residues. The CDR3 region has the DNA TGTGCAAGTCGCAAACCCCGGGACAGGGTGAACACCGGGGAGCTGTTTTTT. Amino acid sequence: CASRKPRDRVNTGELFF.

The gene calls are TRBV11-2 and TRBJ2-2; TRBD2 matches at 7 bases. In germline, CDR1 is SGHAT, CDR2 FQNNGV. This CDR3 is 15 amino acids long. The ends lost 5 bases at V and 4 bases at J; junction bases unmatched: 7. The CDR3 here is CASSPKGGATGELFF. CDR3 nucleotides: TGTGCCAGCAGCCCAAAGGGAGGGGCCACCGGGGAGCTGTTTTTT.

The CDR3 coding sequence is TGTGCCAGCAGGGCCCCCTCACGATCCAATGAGCAGTTCTTC. Amino acids: CASRAPSRSNEQFF. This chain connects TRBV2 to TRBJ2-1; unclear D gene. CDR3 length: 14 amino acids. V gave up 6 bases and J gave up 6 bases, with 15 bases separating them. Germline CDR1 and CDR2: SNHLY and FYNNEI.

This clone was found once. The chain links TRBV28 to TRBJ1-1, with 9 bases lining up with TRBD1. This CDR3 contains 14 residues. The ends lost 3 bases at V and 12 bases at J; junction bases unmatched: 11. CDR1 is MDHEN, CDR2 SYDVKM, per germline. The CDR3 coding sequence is TGTGCCAGCAGTTTTTCCCATATGGACAGGGGAACTTTCTTT. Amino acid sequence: CASSFSHMDRGTFF.

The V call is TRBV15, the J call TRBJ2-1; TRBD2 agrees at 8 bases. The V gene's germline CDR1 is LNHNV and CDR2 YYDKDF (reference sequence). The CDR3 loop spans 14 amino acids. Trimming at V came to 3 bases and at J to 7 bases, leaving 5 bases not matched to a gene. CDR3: CATSSGTSGNEQFF. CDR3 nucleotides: TGTGCCACCAGCAGTGGGACTAGTGGGAATGAGCAGTTCTTC.

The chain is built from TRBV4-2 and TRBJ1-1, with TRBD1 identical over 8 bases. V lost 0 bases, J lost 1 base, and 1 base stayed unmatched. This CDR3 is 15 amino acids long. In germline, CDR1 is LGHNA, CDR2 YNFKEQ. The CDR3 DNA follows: TGTGCCAGCAGCCAAGACGGGACAGGGAACACTGAAGCTTTCTTT. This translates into CASSQDGTGNTEAFF.

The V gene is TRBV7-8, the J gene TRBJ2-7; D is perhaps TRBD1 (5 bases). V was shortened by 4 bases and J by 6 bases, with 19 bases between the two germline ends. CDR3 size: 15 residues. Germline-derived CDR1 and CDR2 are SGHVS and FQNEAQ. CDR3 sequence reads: CASSSLRGRVPEQYF. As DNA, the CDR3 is TGTGCCAGCAGCTCACTCCGAGGCAGGGTGCCCGAGCAGTACTTC. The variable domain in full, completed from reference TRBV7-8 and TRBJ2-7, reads GAGVSQSPRYKVAKRGQDVALRCDPISGHVSLFWYQQALGQGPEFLTYFQNEAQLDKSGLPSDRFFAERPEGSVSTLKIQRTQQEDSAVYLCASSSLRGRVPEQYFGPGTRLTVT.

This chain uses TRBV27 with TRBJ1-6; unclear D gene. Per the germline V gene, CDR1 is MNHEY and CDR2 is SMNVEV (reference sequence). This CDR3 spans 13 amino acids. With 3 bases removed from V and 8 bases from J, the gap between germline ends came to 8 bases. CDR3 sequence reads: CASSLAADSPLHF. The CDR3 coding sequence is TGTGCCAGCAGTTTGGCAGCGGATTCACCCCTCCACTTT.

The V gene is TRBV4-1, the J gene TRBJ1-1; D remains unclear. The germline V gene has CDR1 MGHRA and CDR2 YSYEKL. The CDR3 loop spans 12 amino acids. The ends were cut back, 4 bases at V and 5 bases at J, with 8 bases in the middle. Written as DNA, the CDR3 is TGCGCCAGCAGCCCTGCGGGGACTGAAGCTTTCTTT. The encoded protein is CASSPAGTEAFF.

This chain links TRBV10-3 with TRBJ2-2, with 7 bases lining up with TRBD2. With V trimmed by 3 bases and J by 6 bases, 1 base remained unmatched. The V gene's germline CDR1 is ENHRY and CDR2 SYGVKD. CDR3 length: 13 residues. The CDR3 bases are TGTGCCATCAGTGACGGGAGGTCCGGGGAGCTGTTTTTT. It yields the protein CAISDGRSGELFF.

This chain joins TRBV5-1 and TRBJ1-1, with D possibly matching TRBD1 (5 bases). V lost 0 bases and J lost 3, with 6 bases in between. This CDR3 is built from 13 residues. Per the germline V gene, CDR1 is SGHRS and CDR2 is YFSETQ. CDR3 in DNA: TGCGCCAGCAGCTTGGGGGGGGACACTGAAGCTTTCTTT. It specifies CASSLGGDTEAFF.

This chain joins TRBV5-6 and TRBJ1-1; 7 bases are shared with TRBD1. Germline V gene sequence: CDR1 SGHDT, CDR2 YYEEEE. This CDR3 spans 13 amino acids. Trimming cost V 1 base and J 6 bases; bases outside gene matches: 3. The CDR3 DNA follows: TGTGCCAGCAGCTTGAGACAGGGTGCTGAAGCTTTCTTT. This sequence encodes CASSLRQGAEAFF.

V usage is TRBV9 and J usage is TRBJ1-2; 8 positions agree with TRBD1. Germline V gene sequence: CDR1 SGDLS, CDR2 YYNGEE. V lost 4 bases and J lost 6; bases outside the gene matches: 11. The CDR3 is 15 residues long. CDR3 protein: CASSPYGLQGDGYTF. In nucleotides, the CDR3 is TGTGCCAGCAGCCCGTATGGATTACAGGGGGATGGCTACACCTTC.

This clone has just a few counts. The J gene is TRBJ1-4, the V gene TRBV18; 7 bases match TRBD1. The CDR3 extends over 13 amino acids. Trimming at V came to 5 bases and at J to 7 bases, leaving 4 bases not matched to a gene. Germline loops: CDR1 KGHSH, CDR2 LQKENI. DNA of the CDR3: TGTGCCAGCTCAAGCGACAGGGCTGAAAAACTGTTTTTT. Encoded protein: CASSSDRAEKLFF. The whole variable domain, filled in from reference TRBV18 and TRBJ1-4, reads NAGVMQNPRHLVRRRGQEARLRCSPMKGHSHVYWYRQLPEEGLKFMVYLQKENIIDESGMPKERFSAEFPKEGPSILRIQQVVRGDSAAYFCASSSDRAEKLFFGSGTQLSVL.

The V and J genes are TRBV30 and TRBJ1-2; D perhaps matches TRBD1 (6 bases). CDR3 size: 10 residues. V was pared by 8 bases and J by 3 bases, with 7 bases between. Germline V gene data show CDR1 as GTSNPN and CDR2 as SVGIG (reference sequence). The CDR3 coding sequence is TGTGCCCGACAGGACTATGGCTACACCTTC. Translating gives CARQDYGYTF.

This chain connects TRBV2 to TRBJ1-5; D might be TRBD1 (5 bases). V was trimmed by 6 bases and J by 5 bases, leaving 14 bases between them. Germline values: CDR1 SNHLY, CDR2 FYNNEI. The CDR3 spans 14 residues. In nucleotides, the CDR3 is TGTGCCAGCAGCGCACTGACAGAAGATCAGCCCCAGCATTTT. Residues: CASSALTEDQPQHF.

The CDR3: CASSLRGGAGGGYSYEQYF. The CDR3 DNA reads TGTGCCAGCAGCTTAAGGGGTGGGGCCGGGGGGGGATACTCCTACGAGCAGTACTTC. The chain couples TRBV7-2 to TRBJ2-7; 8 positions agree with TRBD2. V shed 2 bases, J shed 0 bases, and the junction held 15 bases outside the gene matches. The germline V gene encodes CDR1 SGHTA and CDR2 FQGNSA. This CDR3 is 19 amino acids long.

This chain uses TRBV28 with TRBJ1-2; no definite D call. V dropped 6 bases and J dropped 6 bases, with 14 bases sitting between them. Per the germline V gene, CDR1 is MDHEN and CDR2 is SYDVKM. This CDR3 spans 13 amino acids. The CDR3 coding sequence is TGTGCCAGCAGGGAAGGCGGGAGGGATGGCTACACCTTC. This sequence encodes CASREGGRDGYTF.

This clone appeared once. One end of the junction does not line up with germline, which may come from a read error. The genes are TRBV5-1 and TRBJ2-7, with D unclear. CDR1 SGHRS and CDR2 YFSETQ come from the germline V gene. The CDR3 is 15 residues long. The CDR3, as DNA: TGCGCCAGCAGCTTAAACCCGACAAACCCCTACGAGCAGCACTTC. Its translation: CASSLNPTNPYEQHF.

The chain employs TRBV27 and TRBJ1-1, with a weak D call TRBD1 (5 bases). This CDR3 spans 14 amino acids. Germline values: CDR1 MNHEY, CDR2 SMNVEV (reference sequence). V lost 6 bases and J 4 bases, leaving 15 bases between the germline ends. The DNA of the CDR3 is TGTGCCAGCAGCTTGGGGGGGGGTGGCACTGAAGCTTTCTTT. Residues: CASSLGGGGTEAFF.

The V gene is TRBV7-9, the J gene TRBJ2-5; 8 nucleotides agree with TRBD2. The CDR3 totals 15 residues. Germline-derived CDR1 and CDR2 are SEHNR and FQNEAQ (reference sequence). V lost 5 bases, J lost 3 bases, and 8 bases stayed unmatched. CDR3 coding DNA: TGTGCCAGCAGCCCTAAAGCGGGGGCTAAAGAGACCCAGTACTTC. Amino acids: CASSPKAGAKETQYF.

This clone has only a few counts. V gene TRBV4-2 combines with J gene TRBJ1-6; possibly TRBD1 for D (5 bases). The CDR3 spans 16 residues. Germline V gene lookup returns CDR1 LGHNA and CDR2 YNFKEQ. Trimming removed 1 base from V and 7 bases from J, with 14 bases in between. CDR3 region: CASSQATGVLNSPLHF. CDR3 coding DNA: TGTGCCAGCAGCCAAGCAACGGGGGTTCTCAATTCACCCCTCCACTTT.

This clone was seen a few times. CDR3 coding DNA: TGTGCCAGCACCCTACAGGGGTCTGGCTACACCTTC. Residues: CASTLQGSGYTF. The chain has TRBV28 and TRBJ1-2; TRBD1 matches 7 bases. Losses at the gene ends were 7 bases for V and 7 bases for J; bases not matched to a gene: 6. This CDR3 is 12 amino acids long. CDR1 is MDHEN and CDR2 is SYDVKM in the germline V gene.

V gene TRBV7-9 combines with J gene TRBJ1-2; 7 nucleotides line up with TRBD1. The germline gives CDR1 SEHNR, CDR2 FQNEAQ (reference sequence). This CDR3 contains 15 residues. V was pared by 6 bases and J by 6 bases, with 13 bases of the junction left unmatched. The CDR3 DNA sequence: TGTGCCAGCAGATCAGACAGGGACAATGGGGATGGCTACACCTTC. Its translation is CASRSDRDNGDGYTF.

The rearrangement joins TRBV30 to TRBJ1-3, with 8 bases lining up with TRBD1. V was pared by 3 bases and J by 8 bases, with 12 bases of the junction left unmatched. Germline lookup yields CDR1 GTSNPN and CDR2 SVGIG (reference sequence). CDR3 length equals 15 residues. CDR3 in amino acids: CAWRKAGQATDTIYF. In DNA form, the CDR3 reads TGTGCCTGGAGGAAAGCGGGACAGGCCACCGACACCATATATTTT.

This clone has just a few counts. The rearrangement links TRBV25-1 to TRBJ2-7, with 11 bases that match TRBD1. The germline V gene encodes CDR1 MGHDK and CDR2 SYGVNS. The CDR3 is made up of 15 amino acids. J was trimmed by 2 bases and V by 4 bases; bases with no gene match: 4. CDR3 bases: TGTGCCAGCAGTGGCCGGGACAGGGGGACCTACGAGCAGTACTTC. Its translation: CASSGRDRGTYEQYF.